This T cell receptor beta chain was documented in a study of T-cell memory formation after mild COVID-19 (dated by TCRdb to the early 2020s). Study-wide context: TCR sequence clusters from the two donors were found to be largely donor specific. Longitudinal TCRalpha and TCRbeta repertoire sequencing tracked T-cell clones expanding and contracting after mild COVID-19 in a couple of donors. The cohort comprised two young, previously healthy adult volunteers, one female and one male. On the study overall, not on this receptor specifically: Clones that contracted from day 15 to 85 showed balanced CD4/CD8 phenotypes, whereas a second wave of clones that expanded from day 15 to 37 leaned towards CD4+. Contracting CD4+ clones turned up mainly in the CM and EM memory subsets, whereas EMRA was where CD8+ clones were enriched. Whether the second-wave clones peaking on day 37 were SARS-CoV-2 specific was not confirmed. Only two mild cases were covered in the study, and larger cohorts including severe cases with pre-infection samples were considered necessary. Some responding clones were detected in pre-infection memory, which suggested that pre-existing cross-reactive memory T cells had joined the SARS-CoV-2 response.

PBMCs were isolated by Ficoll-Paque density gradient centrifugation. Trimming removed 6 bases from V and 4 bases from J, leaving 18 bases between the germline ends. The CDR3, cysteine through phenylalanine, is 15 amino acids long. Kept here is only the CDR3 DNA, which spans 45 bases and is read in frame from base 1. Points on this clonotype: The clone's antigen remains unknown. There are no base qualities to consult, and no much larger clone falls within one base.

For sequencing, an Illumina NovaSeq 6000 was employed. Using 5'RACE with constant-segment primers, TCRalpha and TCRbeta cDNA libraries were constructed, with sample barcodes and unique molecular identifiers added in the process. RNA was extracted from every sample with Trizol reagent. Libraries were amplified in two PCR steps, with a second sample barcode and Illumina TruSeq adapters added in the second step. Libraries were sequenced on an Illumina NovaSeq with 2 x 150 bp paired-end reads. The original methods were these. With migec v1.2.7, reads were demultiplexed and then collapsed into UMI-guided consensus sequences. Using mixcr v2.1.11, UMI consensuses were aligned to TRA and TRB V and J templates and then assembled into clonotypes. A clonotype was counted as expanded or contracted only if both edgeR and NoisET called the change significant, with noise models trained on biological replicates. For edgeR calls, a false discovery rate-adjusted p below 0.01 and a log2 fold-change threshold of 1 were applied. As an exploratory analysis of dynamics, max-normalized trajectories of the 1000 most abundant clonotypes were examined by PCA with hierarchical clustering. Separately sequenced CD4+ and CD8+ repertoires were used to assign the CD4 or CD8 phenotype of responding clones. The public reads were quality trimmed at Q25 with fastp and then assembled into clones with MiXCR by TCRdb, keeping productive beta chains. Identical CDR3 protein sequences are pooled into one entry, listed with their most common genes and DNA. Clone size and V and J calls follow TCRdb, not the original study. Present in this sample are roughly 240,000 distinct CDR3 sequences, 15% to 17% of which were seen just once. 2.1% of the sample lies in the top ten.

The sequenced sample was PBMCs or a T cell subset sorted from them (not recorded which). The chain links TRBV12-3 or TRBV12-4 with TRBJ1-1; a tentative D call is TRBD1 (6 bases match). The clonotype was recovered from an adult woman who had mild COVID-19 (a few samples of this study predate the infection). The sample titles of this study are shuffled in the database, so cell type and time point are left out; the donor was told from shared clones. The CDR3 loop reads CASRLSGTRATEAFF. The sequence in DNA is TGTGCCAGCAGGTTGTCGGGGACAAGGGCCACTGAAGCTTTCTTT.